This TCR beta chain was captured by sequencing in a study of graft-versus-host responses after intestinal transplantation (dated by TCRdb to the early 2020s). In the study overall: Multivisceral, liver-intestinal, or isolated intestinal transplants were received by the recipients. Of the roughly 26 intestinal transplant recipients enrolled in the cohort, one of whom was a retransplant, a few patients without pretransplant specimens were excluded. A peak of at least 4% donor T cells among recipient peripheral blood mononuclear cells was the definition used for donor T cell macrochimerism. Every recipient was given anti-thymocyte globulin induction, then maintenance tacrolimus and steroids for 2 to 4 years. Alloreactive clones were identified by sequencing pre-transplant mixed lymphocyte reaction products and comparing them with unstimulated pre-transplant donor and recipient T cells. Samples from a few later patients were sequenced in-house on an Illumina MiSeq with MiXCR processing rather than by the commercial service. After intestinal transplantation, graft-versus-host and host-versus-graft alloreactive T cell clones were followed in the graft, circulation and bone marrow using bulk TCR-beta CDR3 sequencing.

The sample's time point, from its label and the paper: cells obtained before transplantation from donor or recipient. CD3+CD4+ and CD3+CD8+ populations were FACS-sorted from unstimulated pre-transplant donor and recipient cells taken from spleen or lymph nodes. The CDR3 covers 15 residues, taking in both the cysteine and the phenylalanine. Only the CDR3 region is kept as DNA, spanning 45 bases read in frame from base 1. CDR1 SGHRS and CDR2 YFSETQ are derived from the germline V gene. At the junction V is shortened by 4 bases and J by 9 bases, with 20 bases in between. Study-wide conclusions, independent of this receptor: GvH clones were detected in recipient bone marrow, and some of these GvH clones were observed earlier in ileal mucosa or blood, consistent with an intestinal mucosal origin. Conclusions were limited by the relatively low number and heterogeneity of intestinal transplant patients. Early after transplant, peak levels of circulating GvH clones were found to be associated with declines in HvG clones. In the allografts of patients with donor T cell macrochimerism, GvH to HvG T cell clonal ratios were high.

A remark on this clone: Its binding antigen is unknown. Per-base qualities were not stored, and no clone one base away is much larger.

Library method: the immunoSEQ multiplex PCR assay. For most patients, genomic DNA was isolated using the Qiagen DNeasy Blood and Tissue Kit and was shipped frozen to Adaptive Biotechnologies for TCR sequencing. High-throughput TCR-beta CDR3 sequencing of genomic DNA from most patients was performed by Adaptive Biotechnologies. The published analysis was carried out like this. Adaptive's ImmunoSEQ software was the source of the TCR sequencing data for 15 to 20 patients, while three other patients were processed with MiXCR and VDJtools. CD4 versus CD8 sorting errors were corrected by removing sequences found in both subsets at a frequency ratio below 5:1. CDR3 nucleotide sequences shared by donor and recipient were removed because the origin of these sequences could not be assigned. To be classed as alloreactive, a clone needed at least 2-fold expansion over unstimulated cells and a minimum CFSE-low frequency of 0.002% (template counts) or 0.001% (read counts). Mappable clones were those detected in sequenced pre-transplant spleen, lymph node, or MLR CFSE-low populations of the donor or recipient. The cumulative frequency of alloreactive clones was calculated as a percentage of all sequences, weighted by copy number. Imported from immuneACCESS, the table was reduced by TCRdb to in-frame sequences with V and J called. These copies leave out some clones; in studies compared against another copy, an unresolved V gene accounts for under half, and the cause of the remainder is not known. V and J calls and clone size come straight from that table; D and trimming were deduced from the DNA. The sample yields about 120,000 clones; about nine tenths were counted once. Around 0.2% of the sample rests with the top ten.

The chain uses TRBV5-1 and TRBJ2-1; the best D guess is TRBD2, with 5 bases matching. The material sequenced was unstimulated CD4+ T cells sorted from spleen or lymph node cells, taken before intestinal transplant. This TCR was sampled from a human donor who received an intestinal transplant. The CDR3 reads as follows: CASSPAPTSHGEQFF. The nucleotide sequence is given as TGCGCCAGCAGCCCCGCCCCCACTAGTCATGGTGAGCAGTTCTTC.